This entry is about one TCR beta chain. Its target is unknown. MiXCR, run by TCRdb on the reads, gives a single entry per CDR3 protein. The table has around 490,000 distinct CDR3 sequences, about 30% seen once. This sample stems from a study of T cell repertoires in cytomegalovirus infection. At the level of the study: Public TCR beta signature analysis indicated the presence of both CMV infection and matching HLA type. Study outcomes and limitations: Public TCR beta family frequency separated CMV-and-HLA carriers, including in an independent cohort. HLA-C-restricted, CMV-specific TCR beta clonotypes were dominant ex vivo.

The CDR3 is made up of 16 amino acids. V lost 0 bases to trimming and J lost 1 base, with 12 bases between them. CDR1 and CDR2 (germline): MGHRA, YSYEKL. Sequencing was carried out using PBMCs. The rearrangement links TRBV4-1 to TRBJ2-5, with D possibly matching TRBD2 (6 bases). The clonotype comes from a human donor in good health (CMV status not recorded). Some clones in this sample may be carry-over from other donors' samples. CDR3 in amino acids: CASSQDSGAFQETQYF. CDR3 bases: TGCGCCAGCAGCCAAGATTCGGGAGCGTTCCAAGAGACCCAGTACTTC.